What follows is one TCR beta chain and its context. Distinct nucleotide sequences in the sample also encode this CDR3. This entry is derived from a study of T cells in localized non-small cell lung cancer. This table comes from immunoSEQ multiplex PCR, and its TCRdb copy is limited to in-frame clones, with some not included. The data hold about 75,000 clones, with more than 70% observed a single time. The germline V and J ends were trimmed by 1 base and 2 bases, with 0 bases remaining between them. CDR3 length: 11 residues. From germline, CDR1 is SGHNT and CDR2 YYREEE (reference sequence). This TCR came from an older female donor with stage I lung adenocarcinoma. Source: peripheral blood, taken before any cancer treatment. The chain carries TRBV5-4 and TRBJ1-1; D remains ambiguous. CDR3 protein: CASSLNTEAFF. In DNA, the CDR3 is TGTGCCAGCAGCTTGAACACTGAAGCTTTCTTT.